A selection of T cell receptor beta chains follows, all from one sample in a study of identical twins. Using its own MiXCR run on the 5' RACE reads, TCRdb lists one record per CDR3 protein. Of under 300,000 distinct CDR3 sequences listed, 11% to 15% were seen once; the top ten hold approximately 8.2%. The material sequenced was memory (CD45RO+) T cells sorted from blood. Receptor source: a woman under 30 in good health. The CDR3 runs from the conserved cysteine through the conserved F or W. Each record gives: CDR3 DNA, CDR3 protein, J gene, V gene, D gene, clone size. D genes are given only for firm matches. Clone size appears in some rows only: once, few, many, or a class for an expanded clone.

TGCGCCAGCAGCCTCGGGACAGGGAAAGAGACCCAGTACTTC | CASSLGTGKETQYF | TRBJ2-5 | TRBV4-3 | TRBD1 | NA
TGTGCCAGCAGTGAAGAGAGTCGGGGAGGAGGCTACACCTTC | CASSEESRGGGYTF | TRBJ1-2 | TRBV2 | NA | few
TGTGCCAGCAGCTCAGACAGGGAAGGGTGGACCCAGTACTTC | CASSSDREGWTQYF | TRBJ2-5 | TRBV7-2 | TRBD1 | many
TGTGCCAGCAGCTTCTCCGACAGGGGCGTCTCTGGAAACACCATATATTTT | CASSFSDRGVSGNTIYF | TRBJ1-3 | TRBV7-9 | TRBD1 | many
TGCAGCGTGTCCTTGGGGGGGAACACTGAAGCTTTCTTT | CSVSLGGNTEAFF | TRBJ1-1 | TRBV29-1 | NA | once
TGCAGTGCTAGAGATCCCAGGATCACAGGGGGAAACACCATATATTTT | CSARDPRITGGNTIYF | TRBJ1-3 | TRBV20-1 | NA | many
TGCAGTGCTAGAGGGGCGGGGGCCCGGCAAGAGACCCAGTACTTT | CSARGAGARQETQYF | TRBJ2-5 | TRBV20-1 | NA | NA
TGTGCCAGCAGGAACAGGGCCAACACTGAAGCTTTCTTT | CASRNRANTEAFF | TRBJ1-1 | TRBV2 | NA | NA
TGCAGTGCCCAGGGACAGCTCCAAGGAAACACCATATATTTT | CSAQGQLQGNTIYF | TRBJ1-3 | TRBV20-1 | TRBD1 | NA
TGTGCCAGCAGCCAAGAAATGGGGGGCCGAACCGGGGAGCTGTTTTTT | CASSQEMGGRTGELFF | TRBJ2-2 | TRBV3-1 | NA | NA
TGTGCCAGCAGCCCGCTTAGCGGGGGGGCCTCCTACAATGAGCAGTTCTTC | CASSPLSGGASYNEQFF | TRBJ2-1 | TRBV4-2 | TRBD2 | few
TGTGCCAGCAGCTTAGAGCAAGAGACCCAGTACTTC | CASSLEQETQYF | TRBJ2-5 | TRBV11-2 | NA | many
TGTGCCAGCAGCTTAGATAGGTGGAAGGGACGGGAAACACGCCGAAGCTCCTACGAGCAGTACTTC | CASSLDRWKGRETRRSSYEQYF | TRBJ2-7 | TRBV11-2 | NA | NA
TGCAGTGCTAGAGTCAGGGCCACCGGGGAGCTGTTTTTT | CSARVRATGELFF | TRBJ2-2 | TRBV20-1 | NA | NA
TGTGCCAGCAGCCAAGCAACCGGGAGAGGTGGGGAGACCCAGTACTTC | CASSQATGRGGETQYF | TRBJ2-5 | TRBV7-2 | NA | NA
TGTGCCAGCAGCTTTACTAGCAGCTCCTACAATGAGCAGTTCTTC | CASSFTSSSYNEQFF | TRBJ2-1 | TRBV7-2 | NA | few
TGTGCCAGCCTAACGAATTCCGGGACAGAGCAGTTCTTC | CASLTNSGTEQFF | TRBJ2-1 | TRBV2 | NA | NA
TGTGCCAGCAGCTTGGGGGTAAAGGAGGCGCAGTATTTT | CASSLGVKEAQYF | TRBJ2-3 | TRBV5-6 | NA | many
TGTGCCAGCAGCAGGCGCACAGATACGCAGTATTTT | CASSRRTDTQYF | TRBJ2-3 | TRBV12-3/TRBV12-4 | NA | many
TGTGCCAGCAGCTTGGGCGGGAGGGGCCAGTACTTC | CASSLGGRGQYF | TRBJ2-5 | TRBV5-8 | TRBD2 | few
TGTGCCAGCAGCTTAGCTCCTAGCGGGGGAACTTACGAGCAGTACTTC | CASSLAPSGGTYEQYF | TRBJ2-7 | TRBV7-2 | TRBD2 | NA
TGTGCCAGCAGCTTAGCGGGGAGGGCAGATACGCAGTATTTT | CASSLAGRADTQYF | TRBJ2-3 | TRBV7-2 | TRBD2 | few
TGCGCCAGCAGCCAACGGGACGGTTCCACAGATACGCAGTATTTT | CASSQRDGSTDTQYF | TRBJ2-3 | TRBV5-1 | NA | few
TGTGCCAGCAGTGACAGCGGGCTGAAGGGGTTCTTC | CASSDSGLKGFF | TRBJ2-1 | TRBV6-1 | NA | few
TGTGCCAGCAGTTGGACAGGGGCCCGCTCTGGAAACACCATATATTTT | CASSWTGARSGNTIYF | TRBJ1-3 | TRBV12-3/TRBV12-4 | TRBD1 | few
TGTGCCAGCAGTTTGGTAGAGAACACTGAAGCTTTCTTT | CASSLVENTEAFF | TRBJ1-1 | TRBV12-3/TRBV12-4 | NA | many
TGCGCCAGCAGTCCCGGAGGTTGGGACGAGCAGTACTTC | CASSPGGWDEQYF | TRBJ2-7 | TRBV5-1 | NA | NA
TGTGCCTGGAGTGAGTTAAGTTTCCCGGGACTAGCGGGTACGAACACCGGGGAGCTGTTTTTT | CAWSELSFPGLAGTNTGELFF | TRBJ2-2 | TRBV30 | TRBD2 | NA
TGTGCCAGCAGCCCCCAGTGGGGCACAGATACGCAGTATTTT | CASSPQWGTDTQYF | TRBJ2-3 | TRBV2 | NA | many
TGTGCCAGCTCAGCCCAGCTGGGCCTGGAGACCCAGTACTTC | CASSAQLGLETQYF | TRBJ2-5 | TRBV18 | NA | NA
TGCAGTGCGCACGGACGTAACCAAGAGACCCAGTACTTC | CSAHGRNQETQYF | TRBJ2-5 | TRBV20-1 | NA | few
TGTGCCAGCAGCTTACACCCCTACGAGCAGTACTTC | CASSLHPYEQYF | TRBJ2-7 | TRBV11-3 | NA | many
TGCAGCGTCACCAGGGGGTTCCAAGAGACCCAGTACTTC | CSVTRGFQETQYF | TRBJ2-5 | TRBV29-1 | TRBD1 | few
TGCAGCGGGCTTGGGACGGGCTGGGGCTACACCTTC | CSGLGTGWGYTF | TRBJ1-2 | TRBV29-1 | NA | few
TGTGCCAGCAGTTTCCGAGGGGGGGCGAACACTGAAGCTTTCTTT | CASSFRGGANTEAFF | TRBJ1-1 | TRBV12-3/TRBV12-4 | NA | few
TGTGCCATCAGTGGGGCCCAGGCCCCCACCGGGGAGCTGTTTTTT | CAISGAQAPTGELFF | TRBJ2-2 | TRBV10-3 | NA | few
TGTGCCAGCAGACTACAGGGCACTGAAGCTTTCTTT | CASRLQGTEAFF | TRBJ1-1 | TRBV6-5 | NA | many
TGTGCCAGCAGCGAACAGGTCAATGAGCAGTTCTTC | CASSEQVNEQFF | TRBJ2-1 | TRBV11-2 | NA | NA
TGCAGTGCTAGAAAGGCGGCAGGCAGGGCATCTCCTAGGGAGACCCAGTACTTC | CSARKAAGRASPRETQYF | TRBJ2-5 | TRBV20-1 | NA | few
TGTGCCAGCAGCCCGTACACGGGAAGGGGCGCGAGGGCCTACGAGCAGTACTTC | CASSPYTGRGARAYEQYF | TRBJ2-7 | TRBV11-1 | NA | NA
TGTGCCAGCAGCAATGGCGGGATTTCAGAGTACGAGCAGTACTTC | CASSNGGISEYEQYF | TRBJ2-7 | TRBV11-2 | NA | NA
TGCGCCAGCAGCTTTTCTACGGGACAGTACAATGAGCAGTTCTTC | CASSFSTGQYNEQFF | TRBJ2-1 | TRBV5-1 | TRBD1 | NA
TGCAGCGTTGAAGATCTTGAGGGGACTAATGAAAAACTGTTTTTT | CSVEDLEGTNEKLFF | TRBJ1-4 | TRBV29-1 | NA | NA
TGTGCCAGCAATAAAGGATCGACAGGATGGCCCCAGCATTTT | CASNKGSTGWPQHF | TRBJ1-5 | TRBV27 | NA | NA
TGCGCCAGCAGCGATCTAACCGGGACGGTCTACAATGAGCAGTTCTTC | CASSDLTGTVYNEQFF | TRBJ2-1 | TRBV5-1 | NA | NA
TGCAGTGCTAGATCCGGGACAGGGAATTACGAGCAGTACTTC | CSARSGTGNYEQYF | TRBJ2-7 | TRBV20-1 | TRBD1 | many